This record covers a single T cell receptor beta chain. The data stem from a study of CD8 T cells in Susac syndrome. On the study more broadly: Within the sequenced Susac syndrome patient group, six exhibited active disease and roughly 8 were in remission. When their blood was taken, the Susac syndrome patients had either not yet had any therapy, were taking corticosteroids, or were taking intravenous immunoglobulin alone.

Trimming at V came to 7 bases and at J to 4 bases, leaving 8 bases not matched to a gene. There are 14 residues in the CDR3. Germline CDR1 and CDR2: MNHEY and SVGAGI. Reverse transcription of roughly 0.5 to 1 ug RNA was carried out with random hexamers. The amplification used immunoSEQ multiplex PCR on TCR beta CDR3; it spanned 54 Vbeta and 13 Jbeta. TCRdb used MiXCR to reprocess the immunoSEQ multiplex PCR reads, holding one entry per CDR3 protein. The sample yields 150,000 to 200,000 distinct CDR3 sequences, roughly 94% seen once. The clonotype comes from a human donor with Susac syndrome. The specimen was CD4+ T cells from PBMCs. This chain joins TRBV6-5 and TRBJ1-2; 8 positions agree with TRBD1. CDR3 protein: CASINPRGPYGYTF. The CDR3 bases are TGTGCCAGCATCAACCCCAGGGGGCCCTATGGCTACACCTTC.